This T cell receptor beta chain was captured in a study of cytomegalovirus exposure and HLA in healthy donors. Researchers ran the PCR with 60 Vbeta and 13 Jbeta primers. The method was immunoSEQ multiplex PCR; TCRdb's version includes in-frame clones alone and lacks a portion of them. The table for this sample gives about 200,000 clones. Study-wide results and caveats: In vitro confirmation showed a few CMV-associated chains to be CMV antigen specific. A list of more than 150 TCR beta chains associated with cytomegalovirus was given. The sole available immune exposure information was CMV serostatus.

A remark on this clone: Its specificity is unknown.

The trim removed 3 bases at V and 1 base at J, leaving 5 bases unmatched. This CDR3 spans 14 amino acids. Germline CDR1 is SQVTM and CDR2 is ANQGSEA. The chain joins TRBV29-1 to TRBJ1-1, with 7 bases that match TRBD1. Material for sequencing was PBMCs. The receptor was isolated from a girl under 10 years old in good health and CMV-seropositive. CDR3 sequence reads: CSVEGYRGNTEAFF. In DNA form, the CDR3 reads TGCAGCGTTGAGGGGTACAGGGGGAACACTGAAGCTTTCTTT.